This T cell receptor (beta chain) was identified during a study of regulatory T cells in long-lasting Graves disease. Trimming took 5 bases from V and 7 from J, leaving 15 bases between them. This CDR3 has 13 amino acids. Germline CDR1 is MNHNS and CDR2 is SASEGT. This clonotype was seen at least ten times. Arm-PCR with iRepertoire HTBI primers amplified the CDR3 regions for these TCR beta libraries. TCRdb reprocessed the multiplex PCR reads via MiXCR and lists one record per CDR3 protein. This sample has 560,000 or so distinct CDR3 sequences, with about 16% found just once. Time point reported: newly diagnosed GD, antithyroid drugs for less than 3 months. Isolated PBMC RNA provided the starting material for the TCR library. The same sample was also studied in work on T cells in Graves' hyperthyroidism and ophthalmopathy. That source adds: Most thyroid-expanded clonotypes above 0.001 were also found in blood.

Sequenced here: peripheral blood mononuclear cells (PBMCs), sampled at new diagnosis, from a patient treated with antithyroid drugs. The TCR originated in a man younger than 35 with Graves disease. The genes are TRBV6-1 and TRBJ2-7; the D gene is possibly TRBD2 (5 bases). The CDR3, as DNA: TGTGCCAGCAGTCCGTCCTCGGAGCGGGAGCAGTACTTC. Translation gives CASSPSSEREQYF.